A selection of T cell receptor beta chains follows, all from one sample in a study of cytomegalovirus exposure and HLA in healthy donors. The assay was immunoSEQ multiplex PCR, and TCRdb's table has in-frame clones only and misses some. The sample gives 150,000 or so clones, 82% of which show up once; under 2% is in the top ten. The sequenced sample consisted of PBMCs. All receptors derive from a woman aged 40 to 50 in good health and CMV-seronegative. The CDR3 runs from the conserved cysteine through the conserved F or W. The order of the fields is J gene, D gene, V gene, clone size, CDR3 protein, CDR3 DNA. The D gene is left open where the match is weak. Size is stated for part of the rows, as once, few or many counts, or as a class when the clone is expanded.

J gene: TRBJ1-1
D gene: TRBD1
V gene: TRBV10-3
clone size: -
CDR3 protein: CAIKPTGFTEAFF
CDR3 DNA: TGTGCCATCAAGCCGACAGGGTTCACTGAAGCTTTCTTT

J gene: TRBJ2-3
D gene: TRBD2
V gene: TRBV7-8
clone size: -
CDR3 protein: CASSLAMISGRTDTQYF
CDR3 DNA: TGTGCCAGCAGCTTAGCGATGATTAGCGGGCGCACAGATACGCAGTATTTT

J gene: TRBJ2-7
D gene: -
V gene: TRBV5-4
clone size: -
CDR3 protein: CASSLWAGHYEQYF
CDR3 DNA: TGTGCCAGCAGCTTGTGGGCGGGGCACTACGAGCAGTACTTC

J gene: TRBJ1-3
D gene: -
V gene: TRBV9
clone size: -
CDR3 protein: CASSVDTGNTIYF
CDR3 DNA: TGTGCCAGCAGCGTCGACACTGGAAACACCATATATTTT

J gene: TRBJ2-2
D gene: -
V gene: TRBV2
clone size: once
CDR3 protein: CASNQGTSSGELFF
CDR3 DNA: TGTGCCAGCAACCAGGGAACCTCCAGTGGGGAGCTGTTTTTT

J gene: TRBJ2-7
D gene: TRBD2
V gene: TRBV6-5
clone size: -
CDR3 protein: CASSSGNPGLAYEQYF
CDR3 DNA: TGTGCCAGCAGTTCGGGAAACCCGGGACTAGCCTACGAGCAGTACTTC

J gene: TRBJ2-7
D gene: TRBD2
V gene: TRBV30
clone size: -
CDR3 protein: CAWSPRTSQADEQYF
CDR3 DNA: TGTGCCTGGAGCCCCCGGACTAGCCAGGCCGACGAGCAGTACTTC

J gene: TRBJ2-1
D gene: -
V gene: TRBV6-6
clone size: -
CDR3 protein: CASSFGGNEQFF
CDR3 DNA: TGTGCCAGCAGTTTTGGAGGTAATGAGCAGTTCTTC

J gene: TRBJ1-1
D gene: -
V gene: TRBV7-9
clone size: -
CDR3 protein: CASSLQEGTEAFF
CDR3 DNA: TGTGCCAGCAGCCTCCAGGAGGGGACTGAAGCTTTCTTT

J gene: TRBJ2-5
D gene: -
V gene: TRBV2
clone size: -
CDR3 protein: CASSEARRALQETQYF
CDR3 DNA: TGTGCCAGCAGTGAAGCGAGGAGGGCCCTCCAAGAGACCCAGTACTTC

J gene: TRBJ2-6
D gene: -
V gene: TRBV7-3
clone size: -
CDR3 protein: CASSFHFSGANVLTF
CDR3 DNA: TGTGCCAGCAGCTTTCATTTCTCTGGGGCCAACGTCCTGACTTTC

J gene: TRBJ2-1
D gene: -
V gene: TRBV5-1
clone size: once
CDR3 protein: CASSLAVGVYNEQFF
CDR3 DNA: TGCGCCAGCAGCTTGGCGGTGGGAGTTTACAATGAGCAGTTCTTC

J gene: TRBJ1-2
D gene: -
V gene: TRBV29-1
clone size: -
CDR3 protein: CSVEDTGRVDYGYTF
CDR3 DNA: TGCAGCGTTGAAGATACCGGGAGGGTAGACTATGGCTACACCTTC

J gene: TRBJ2-1
D gene: TRBD2
V gene: TRBV28
clone size: -
CDR3 protein: CASSLGAGGVDKFF
CDR3 DNA: TGTGCCAGCAGTTTGGGAGCGGGAGGCGTCGACAAGTTCTTC

J gene: TRBJ1-3
D gene: -
V gene: TRBV19
clone size: -
CDR3 protein: CASRPTDYGNTIYF
CDR3 DNA: TGTGCCAGTCGCCCGACTGATTACGGAAACACCATATATTTT

J gene: TRBJ1-4
D gene: -
V gene: TRBV5-1
clone size: -
CDR3 protein: CASSLAGGGEKLFF
CDR3 DNA: TGCGCCAGCAGCTTGGCGGGCGGAGGTGAAAAACTGTTTTTT

J gene: TRBJ1-2
D gene: -
V gene: TRBV28
clone size: once
CDR3 protein: CASSPQSHYGYTF
CDR3 DNA: TGTGCCAGCAGTCCCCAGTCGCACTATGGCTACACCTTC

J gene: TRBJ2-7
D gene: -
V gene: TRBV7-2
clone size: -
CDR3 protein: CASSLALIGQGKGEQYF
CDR3 DNA: TGTGCCAGCAGCTTAGCTCTAATAGGTCAGGGGAAAGGAGAGCAGTACTTC

J gene: TRBJ2-7
D gene: -
V gene: TRBV9
clone size: -
CDR3 protein: CASSVGGNYEQYF
CDR3 DNA: TGTGCCAGCAGCGTAGGGGGCAACTACGAGCAGTACTTC

J gene: TRBJ2-2
D gene: TRBD2
V gene: TRBV18
clone size: -
CDR3 protein: CASSPTSSVPGELFF
CDR3 DNA: TGTGCCAGCTCACCGACTAGCTCCGTCCCCGGGGAGCTGTTTTTT

J gene: TRBJ2-2
D gene: -
V gene: TRBV10-3
clone size: -
CDR3 protein: CAISEEKRGELFF
CDR3 DNA: TGTGCCATCAGTGAGGAAAAGCGGGGGGAGCTGTTTTTT

J gene: TRBJ1-5
D gene: -
V gene: TRBV7-2
clone size: -
CDR3 protein: CASSLEGFGNQPQHF
CDR3 DNA: TGTGCCAGCAGCTTAGAGGGGTTCGGTAATCAGCCCCAGCATTTT

J gene: TRBJ1-5
D gene: -
V gene: TRBV5-1
clone size: -
CDR3 protein: CASSLVGRDGQPQHF
CDR3 DNA: TGCGCCAGCAGCTTGGTAGGGAGAGACGGACAGCCCCAGCATTTT

J gene: TRBJ2-7
D gene: -
V gene: TRBV5-4
clone size: -
CDR3 protein: CASSLPSSGYKQYF
CDR3 DNA: TGTGCCAGCAGTTTGCCCAGCTCCGGGTATAAGCAGTACTTC

J gene: TRBJ1-1
D gene: TRBD1
V gene: TRBV29-1
clone size: -
CDR3 protein: CSVEGQGGTEAFF
CDR3 DNA: TGCAGCGTTGAGGGACAGGGTGGCACTGAAGCTTTCTTT

J gene: TRBJ2-1
D gene: TRBD2
V gene: TRBV7-2
clone size: -
CDR3 protein: CASSETGTSGSNPFF
CDR3 DNA: TGTGCCAGCAGCGAGACCGGGACTAGCGGGAGTAATCCGTTCTTC

J gene: TRBJ2-5
D gene: -
V gene: TRBV6-5
clone size: few
CDR3 protein: CASGQEGASQETQYF
CDR3 DNA: TGTGCCAGCGGGCAGGAAGGGGCGTCCCAAGAGACCCAGTACTTC

J gene: TRBJ1-2
D gene: -
V gene: TRBV27
clone size: -
CDR3 protein: CASSLSVRAHGYTF
CDR3 DNA: TGTGCCAGCAGTTTATCAGTCAGGGCCCATGGCTACACCTTC

J gene: TRBJ1-1
D gene: TRBD1
V gene: TRBV7-2
clone size: few
CDR3 protein: CASSHYGRGQNTEAFF
CDR3 DNA: TGTGCCAGCAGTCACTACGGTAGGGGGCAAAACACTGAAGCTTTCTTT

J gene: TRBJ2-2
D gene: TRBD2
V gene: TRBV9
clone size: -
CDR3 protein: CASSGGLAANTGELFF
CDR3 DNA: TGTGCCAGCAGCGGCGGACTAGCGGCGAACACCGGGGAGCTGTTTTTT

J gene: TRBJ2-7
D gene: -
V gene: TRBV4-1
clone size: -
CDR3 protein: CASSQPGRAYEQYF
CDR3 DNA: TGCGCCAGCAGCCAACCTGGTCGAGCCTACGAGCAGTACTTC

J gene: TRBJ1-5
D gene: -
V gene: TRBV27
clone size: -
CDR3 protein: CASSSLRFSQGRFGNQPQHF
CDR3 DNA: TGTGCCAGCAGTTCCCTCCGATTTTCCCAGGGCAGGTTCGGCAATCAGCCCCAGCATTTT

J gene: TRBJ2-7
D gene: TRBD2
V gene: TRBV9
clone size: -
CDR3 protein: CASSSDPSSGQYF
CDR3 DNA: TGTGCCAGCAGCTCAGACCCTTCTAGCGGGCAGTACTTC

J gene: TRBJ2-1
D gene: -
V gene: TRBV5-1
clone size: -
CDR3 protein: CASSLQGDGQFF
CDR3 DNA: TGCGCCAGCAGCTTACAAGGGGATGGGCAGTTCTTC

J gene: TRBJ1-3
D gene: -
V gene: TRBV2
clone size: -
CDR3 protein: CASSRQAPKNTIYF
CDR3 DNA: TGCGCCAGCAGTAGACAGGCACCCAAAAACACCATATATTTT

J gene: TRBJ1-2
D gene: TRBD1
V gene: TRBV9
clone size: -
CDR3 protein: CASRRDRNYGYTF
CDR3 DNA: TGTGCCAGCAGGCGGGACAGAAACTATGGCTACACCTTC

J gene: TRBJ1-2
D gene: -
V gene: TRBV12-5
clone size: -
CDR3 protein: CASVITPGNYGYTF
CDR3 DNA: TGTGCTAGTGTCATAACTCCAGGAAACTATGGCTACACCTTC

J gene: TRBJ1-2
D gene: -
V gene: TRBV19
clone size: -
CDR3 protein: CASSIPLDGGAGDGYTF
CDR3 DNA: TGTGCCAGTAGTATACCCCTTGATGGGGGCGCAGGGGATGGCTACACCTTC

J gene: TRBJ2-5
D gene: TRBD2
V gene: TRBV28
clone size: -
CDR3 protein: CASSPGTSGRATQETQYF
CDR3 DNA: TGTGCCAGCAGTCCGGGGACTAGCGGGAGGGCTACTCAAGAGACCCAGTACTTC

J gene: TRBJ2-1
D gene: -
V gene: TRBV6-6
clone size: -
CDR3 protein: CASSYSEPSSYNEQFF
CDR3 DNA: TGTGCCAGCAGTTACAGTGAGCCTTCCTCCTACAATGAGCAGTTCTTC

J gene: TRBJ2-7
D gene: -
V gene: TRBV5-1
clone size: -
CDR3 protein: CASSLGNVRGEQYF
CDR3 DNA: TGCGCCAGCAGCTTGGGGAATGTAAGGGGCGAGCAGTACTTC

J gene: TRBJ2-3
D gene: -
V gene: TRBV15
clone size: -
CDR3 protein: CATSRDLYTQYF
CDR3 DNA: TGTGCCACCAGCAGAGATCTTTATACGCAGTATTTT

J gene: TRBJ1-5
D gene: TRBD1
V gene: TRBV28
clone size: -
CDR3 protein: CASRLQGDQPQHF
CDR3 DNA: TGTGCCAGCAGGTTACAGGGGGATCAGCCCCAGCATTTT

J gene: TRBJ1-3
D gene: TRBD1
V gene: TRBV7-2
clone size: -
CDR3 protein: CASSPRTGSGNTIYF
CDR3 DNA: TGTGCCAGCAGCCCCCGGACAGGTTCAGGAAACACCATATATTTT

J gene: TRBJ1-1
D gene: -
V gene: TRBV6-1
clone size: -
CDR3 protein: CASRERRDTEAFF
CDR3 DNA: TGTGCCAGCAGGGAGAGGCGAGACACTGAAGCTTTCTTT

J gene: TRBJ2-1
D gene: TRBD2
V gene: TRBV7-3
clone size: -
CDR3 protein: CASSVIRTSGRNEQFF
CDR3 DNA: TGTGCCAGCAGCGTCATACGGACTAGCGGGAGGAATGAGCAGTTCTTC

J gene: TRBJ2-2
D gene: TRBD1
V gene: TRBV28
clone size: once
CDR3 protein: CASSFTGGLGELFF
CDR3 DNA: TGTGCCAGCAGTTTCACAGGGGGCCTCGGGGAGCTGTTTTTT

J gene: TRBJ1-5
D gene: -
V gene: TRBV19
clone size: -
CDR3 protein: CASSFPGYSNQPQHF
CDR3 DNA: TGTGCCAGTAGTTTCCCAGGTTATAGCAATCAGCCCCAGCATTTT

J gene: TRBJ2-3
D gene: -
V gene: TRBV5-6
clone size: -
CDR3 protein: CASSLQQAAQYF
CDR3 DNA: TGTGCCAGCAGCTTGCAACAGGCCGCGCAGTATTTT

J gene: TRBJ2-1
D gene: -
V gene: TRBV6-5
clone size: -
CDR3 protein: CASSITFSSYNEQFF
CDR3 DNA: TGTGCCAGCAGCATTACATTCAGCTCCTACAATGAGCAGTTCTTC

J gene: TRBJ2-7
D gene: TRBD2
V gene: TRBV10-1
clone size: -
CDR3 protein: CASSIKREGRLEQYF
CDR3 DNA: TGCGCCAGCAGTATTAAGCGGGAGGGCCGTCTCGAGCAGTACTTC